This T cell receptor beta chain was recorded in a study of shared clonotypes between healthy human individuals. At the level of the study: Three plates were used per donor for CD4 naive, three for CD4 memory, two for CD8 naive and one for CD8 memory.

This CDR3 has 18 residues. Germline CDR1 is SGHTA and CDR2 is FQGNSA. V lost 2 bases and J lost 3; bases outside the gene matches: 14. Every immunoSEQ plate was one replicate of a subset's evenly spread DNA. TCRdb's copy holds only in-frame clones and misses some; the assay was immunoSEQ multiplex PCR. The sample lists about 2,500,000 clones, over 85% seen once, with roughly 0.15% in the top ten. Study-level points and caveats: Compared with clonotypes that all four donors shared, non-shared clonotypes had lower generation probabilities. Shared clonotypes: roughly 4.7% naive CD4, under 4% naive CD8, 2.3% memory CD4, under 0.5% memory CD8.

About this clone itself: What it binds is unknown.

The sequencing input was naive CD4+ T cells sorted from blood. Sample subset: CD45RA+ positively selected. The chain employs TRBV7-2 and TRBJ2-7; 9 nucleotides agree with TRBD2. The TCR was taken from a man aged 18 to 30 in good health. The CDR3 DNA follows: TGTGCCAGCAGCTTAACGGGACTAGCACAAAAAGTTTTCTACGAGCAGTACTTC. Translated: CASSLTGLAQKVFYEQYF.